This T cell receptor beta chain was retrieved from a study of T-cell reconstitution after alpha-beta-depleted transplantation in children. Construction of the TCRbeta library involved unique molecular identifiers. TCRdb re-called the PCR reads with MiXCR, one entry per CDR3 protein. The table records around 370,000 distinct CDR3 sequences, about a tenth of them present only once. Germline-derived CDR1 and CDR2 are MNHEY and SMNVEV (reference sequence). This CDR3 region has 15 residues. V trimming: 3 bases; J trimming: 2 bases; junction bases outside the gene matches: 4. This clonotype occurred a few times.

The specimen comprised PBMCs from the stem cell graft donor, sampled from the stem cell graft. V is TRBV27 and J is TRBJ2-3, with 8 bases that match TRBD2. This TCR was sampled from a human donor who donated a stem cell graft to a child with acute lymphoblastic leukemia. CDR3 bases: TGTGCCAGCAGTTTCGGGGGGGACCACACAGATACGCAGTATTTT. Amino acids: CASSFGGDHTDTQYF.